The rows below give T cell receptor beta chains drawn from one sample of a study of control samples from healthy donors and cancer patients. Measured with immunoSEQ multiplex PCR; TCRdb has only the in-frame clones, and not every one. The data hold about 140,000 clones, with 70% to 90% observed a single time. The sample taken for sequencing was blood. These TCRs come from a woman in her thirties in good health. Each CDR3 is given with its conserved first and last residue. D genes are given only for firm matches. Size is omitted from some rows. Given values are once, few, many or a class for expanded clones.

d_call | j_call | clone_size | v_call | cdr3_nt | cdr3_aa
. | TRBJ2-7 | . | TRBV28 | TGTGCCAGCCATAGCTCCTACGAGCAGTACTTC | CASHSSYEQYF
. | TRBJ1-6 | . | TRBV16 | TGTGCCAGCAGCCAATCAGCAGGGGAAAATTCACCCCTCCACTTT | CASSQSAGENSPLHF
. | TRBJ1-1 | . | TRBV19 | TGTGCCAGTAGTATCATCGGTGGAAACACTGAAGCTTTCTTT | CASSIIGGNTEAFF
. | TRBJ2-7 | . | TRBV10-3 | TGTGCCATCAGGGGTACAGAAAGCTCCTACGAGCAGTACTTC | CAIRGTESSYEQYF
. | TRBJ2-3 | . | TRBV21-1 | TGTGCCAGCAGCTCTAGACCCTTCCCTCTGGGAGATACGCAGTATTTT | CASSSRPFPLGDTQYF
. | TRBJ1-2 | few | TRBV7-2 | TGTGCCAGCAGCCGCGACAGGAAATATGGCTACACCTTC | CASSRDRKYGYTF
. | TRBJ1-5 | . | TRBV24-1 | TGTGCCACCAGTGATGGGGGTTATAGCAATCAGCCCCAGCATTTT | CATSDGGYSNQPQHF
TRBD1 | TRBJ1-2 | . | TRBV2 | TGTGCCAGCAGTGGACAGGGGACCTATGGCTACACCTTC | CASSGQGTYGYTF
. | TRBJ2-1 | . | TRBV10-3 | TGTGCCATCAGTGAGTCTCGGGAGTTGAGGAATGAGCAGTTCTTC | CAISESRELRNEQFF
. | TRBJ2-5 | . | TRBV9 | TGTGCCAGCACCGCGGGGAGCGGTCCCGGAGGGGAGACCCAGTACTTC | CASTAGSGPGGETQYF
. | TRBJ1-2 | . | TRBV6-1 | TGTGCCAGCAGTGAAAATAACAGGCCGACTTTTGGCTACACCTTC | CASSENNRPTFGYTF
. | TRBJ1-2 | . | TRBV2 | TGTGCCAGCAGTGCTCTTTCAGGGGTGGGCTATGGCTACACCTTC | CASSALSGVGYGYTF